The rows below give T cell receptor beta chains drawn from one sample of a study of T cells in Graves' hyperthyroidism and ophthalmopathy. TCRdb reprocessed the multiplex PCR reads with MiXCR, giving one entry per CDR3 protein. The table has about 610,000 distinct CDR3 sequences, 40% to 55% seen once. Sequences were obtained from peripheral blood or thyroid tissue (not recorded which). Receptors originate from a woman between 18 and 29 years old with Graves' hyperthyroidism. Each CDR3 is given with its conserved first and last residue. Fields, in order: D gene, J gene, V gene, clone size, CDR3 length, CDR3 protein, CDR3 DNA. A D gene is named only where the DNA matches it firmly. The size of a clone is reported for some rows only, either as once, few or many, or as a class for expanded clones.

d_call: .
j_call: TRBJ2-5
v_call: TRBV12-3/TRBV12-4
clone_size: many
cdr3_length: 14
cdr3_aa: CASSFLRGLETQYF
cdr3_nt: TGTGCCAGCAGTTTCTTGAGAGGCTTAGAGACCCAGTACTTC

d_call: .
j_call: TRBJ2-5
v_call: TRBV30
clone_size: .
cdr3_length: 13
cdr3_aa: CAWTLGLQETQYF
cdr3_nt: TGTGCCTGGACGTTGGGACTTCAAGAGACCCAGTACTTC

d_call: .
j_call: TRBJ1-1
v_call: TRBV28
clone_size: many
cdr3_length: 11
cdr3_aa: CASNENTEAFF
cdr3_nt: TGTGCCAGCAATGAAAACACTGAAGCTTTCTTT

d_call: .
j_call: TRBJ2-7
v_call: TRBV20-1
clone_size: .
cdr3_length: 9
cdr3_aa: CSAREKQYF
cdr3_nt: TGCAGTGCTAGAGAAAAGCAGTACTTC

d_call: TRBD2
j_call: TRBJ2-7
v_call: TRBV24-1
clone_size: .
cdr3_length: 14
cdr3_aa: CATSAAGGIYEQYF
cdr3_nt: TGTGCCACCAGTGCGGCGGGAGGGATTTACGAGCAGTACTTC

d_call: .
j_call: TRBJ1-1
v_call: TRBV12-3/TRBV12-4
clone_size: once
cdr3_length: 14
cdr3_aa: CASSIPGPNTEALF
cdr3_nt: TGTGCCAGCAGTATCCCCGGGCCGAACACTGAAGCTCTCTTT

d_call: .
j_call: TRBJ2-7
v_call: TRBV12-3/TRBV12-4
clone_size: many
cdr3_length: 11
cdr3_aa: CASSTTYEQYF
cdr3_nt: TGTGCCAGCAGTACCACCTACGAGCAGTACTTC

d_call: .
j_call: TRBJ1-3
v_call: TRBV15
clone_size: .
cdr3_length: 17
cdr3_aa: CATSSSVHGGSGNTIYF
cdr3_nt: TGTGCCACCAGCAGTTCGGTACACGGGGGGTCTGGAAACACCATATATTTT

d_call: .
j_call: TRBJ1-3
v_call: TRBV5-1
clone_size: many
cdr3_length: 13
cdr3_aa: CASSYTPGNTIYF
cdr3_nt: TGCGCCAGCAGCTATACACCTGGAAACACCATATATTTT

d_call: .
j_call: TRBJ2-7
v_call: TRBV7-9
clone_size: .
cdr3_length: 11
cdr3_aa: CASSDDREQYF
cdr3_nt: TGTGCCAGCAGCGATGACAGGGAGCAGTACTTC

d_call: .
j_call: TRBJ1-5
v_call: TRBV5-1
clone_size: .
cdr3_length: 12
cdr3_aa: CASSPERETQHF
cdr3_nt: TGCGCCAGCAGCCCGGAGCGGGAGACCCAGCATTTT

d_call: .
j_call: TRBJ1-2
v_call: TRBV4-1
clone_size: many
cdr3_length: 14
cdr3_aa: CASSRGTDNYGYTF
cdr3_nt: TGCGCCAGCAGCCGGGGGACCGATAACTATGGCTACACCTTC

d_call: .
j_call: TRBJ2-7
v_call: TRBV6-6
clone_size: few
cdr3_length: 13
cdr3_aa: CASSESDSYEQYF
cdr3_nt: TGTGCCAGCAGTGAAAGTGACTCCTACGAGCAGTACTTC

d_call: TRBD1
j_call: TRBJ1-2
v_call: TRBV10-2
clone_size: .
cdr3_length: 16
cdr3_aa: CASRSGTGAARYGYTF
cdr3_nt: TGCGCCAGCAGGTCCGGGACAGGGGCCGCTCGCTATGGCTACACCTTC

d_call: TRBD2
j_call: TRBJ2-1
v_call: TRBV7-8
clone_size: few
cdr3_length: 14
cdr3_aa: CASSFGREYSEQFF
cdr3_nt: TGTGCCAGCAGCTTTGGGCGGGAGTACAGTGAGCAGTTCTTC

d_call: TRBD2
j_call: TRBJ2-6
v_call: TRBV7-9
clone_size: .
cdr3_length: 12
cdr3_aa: CASSLGTRGETF
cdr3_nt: TGTGCCAGCAGCTTGGGGACTAGAGGCGAGACTTTC

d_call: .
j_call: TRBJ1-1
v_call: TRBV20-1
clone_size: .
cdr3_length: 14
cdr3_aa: CSATGSDEYTEAFF
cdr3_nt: TGCAGTGCTACAGGGTCCGATGAGTACACTGAAGCTTTCTTT

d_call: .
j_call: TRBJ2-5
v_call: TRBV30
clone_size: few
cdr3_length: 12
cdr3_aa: CAWAPGKETQYF
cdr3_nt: TGTGCCTGGGCCCCAGGAAAGGAGACCCAGTACTTC

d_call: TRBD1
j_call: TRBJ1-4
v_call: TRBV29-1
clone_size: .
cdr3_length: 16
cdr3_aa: CSGKDRAVSYNEKLFF
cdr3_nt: TGCAGTGGTAAAGACAGGGCCGTCTCCTACAATGAAAAACTGTTTTTT

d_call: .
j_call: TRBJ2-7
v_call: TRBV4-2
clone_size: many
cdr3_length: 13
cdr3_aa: CASSQGQTYEQYF
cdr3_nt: TGTGCCAGCAGCCAAGGTCAGACCTACGAGCAGTACTTC

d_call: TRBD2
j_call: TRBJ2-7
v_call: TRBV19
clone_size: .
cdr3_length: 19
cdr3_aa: CASSITPAGGPSNSYEQYF
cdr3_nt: TGTGCCAGTAGTATTACACCGGCGGGAGGCCCCTCTAATTCCTACGAGCAGTACTTC

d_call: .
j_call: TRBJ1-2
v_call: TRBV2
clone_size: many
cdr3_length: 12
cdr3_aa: CASRPANYGYTF
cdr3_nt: TGTGCCAGCAGGCCAGCTAACTATGGCTACACCTTC

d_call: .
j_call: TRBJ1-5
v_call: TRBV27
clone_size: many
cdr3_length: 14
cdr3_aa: CASSLRGRRQPQHF
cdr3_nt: TGTGCCAGCAGTTTAAGGGGTCGGCGGCAGCCCCAGCATTTT

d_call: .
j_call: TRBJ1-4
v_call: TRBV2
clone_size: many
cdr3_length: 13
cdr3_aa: CASRQGAGEKLFF
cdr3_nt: TGTGCCAGCAGACAGGGAGCCGGGGAAAAACTGTTTTTT

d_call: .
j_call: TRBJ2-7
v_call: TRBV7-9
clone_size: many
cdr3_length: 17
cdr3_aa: CASSEPEPGFYSYEQYF
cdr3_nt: TGTGCCAGCAGCGAACCGGAGCCGGGCTTCTACTCCTACGAGCAGTACTTC

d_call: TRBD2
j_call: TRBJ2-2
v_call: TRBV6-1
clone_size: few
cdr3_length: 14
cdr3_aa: CASGTSGSSGELFF
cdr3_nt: TGTGCCTCCGGTACTAGCGGGAGCTCCGGGGAGCTGTTTTTT

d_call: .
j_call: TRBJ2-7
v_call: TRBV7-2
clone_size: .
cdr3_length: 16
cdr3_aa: CASSVRTSQGPYEQYF
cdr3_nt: TGTGCCAGCAGCGTCAGAACTAGTCAGGGGCCCTACGAGCAGTACTTC

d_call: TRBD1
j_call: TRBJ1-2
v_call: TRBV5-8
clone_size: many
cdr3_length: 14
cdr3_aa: CASSVGQGSYGYTF
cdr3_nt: TGTGCCAGCAGCGTGGGACAGGGTAGCTATGGCTACACCTTC

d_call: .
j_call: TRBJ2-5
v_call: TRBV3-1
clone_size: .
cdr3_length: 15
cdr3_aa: CASSHGAGTQETQYF
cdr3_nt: TGTGCCAGCAGCCATGGAGCGGGTACCCAAGAGACCCAGTACTTC

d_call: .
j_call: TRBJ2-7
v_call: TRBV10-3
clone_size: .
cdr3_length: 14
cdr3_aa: CAISEPGQTYEQYF
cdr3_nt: TGTGCCATCAGTGAACCAGGGCAGACCTACGAGCAGTACTTC

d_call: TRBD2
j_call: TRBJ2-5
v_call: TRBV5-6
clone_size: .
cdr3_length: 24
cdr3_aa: CASSLVAGSVFPLGVAGVGETQYF
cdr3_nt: TGTGCCAGCAGCTTGGTGGCAGGGAGTGTTTTTCCCCTCGGCGTAGCGGGAGTGGGGGAGACCCAGTACTTC

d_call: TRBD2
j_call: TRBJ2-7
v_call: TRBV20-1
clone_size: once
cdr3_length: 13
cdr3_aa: CSPGTSGKVEQYF
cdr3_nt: TGCAGTCCGGGGACTAGCGGGAAGGTTGAGCAGTACTTC

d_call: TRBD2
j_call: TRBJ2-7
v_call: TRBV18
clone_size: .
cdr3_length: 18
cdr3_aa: CASSPGFSGSLASYEQYF
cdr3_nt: TGTGCCAGCTCACCAGGGTTCAGCGGGAGTCTAGCTTCCTACGAGCAGTACTTC

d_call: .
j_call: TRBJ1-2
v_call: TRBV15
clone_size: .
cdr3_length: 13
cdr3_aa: CATSQVWGDGYTF
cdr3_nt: TGTGCCACCAGCCAAGTTTGGGGGGATGGCTACACCTTC

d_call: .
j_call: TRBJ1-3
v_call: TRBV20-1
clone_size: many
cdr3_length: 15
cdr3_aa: CSAKADLYSGNTIYF
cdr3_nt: TGCAGTGCTAAGGCGGATCTCTACTCTGGAAACACCATATATTTT

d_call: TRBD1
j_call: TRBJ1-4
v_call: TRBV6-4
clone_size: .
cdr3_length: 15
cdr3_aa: CASSDPGQGEEKLFF
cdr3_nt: TGTGCCAGCAGTGACCCGGGACAGGGAGAGGAAAAACTGTTTTTT

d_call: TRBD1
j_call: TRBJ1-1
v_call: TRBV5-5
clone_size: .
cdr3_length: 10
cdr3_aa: CASSGDNRGF
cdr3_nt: TGTGCCAGCAGCGGAGACAACAGGGGATTT

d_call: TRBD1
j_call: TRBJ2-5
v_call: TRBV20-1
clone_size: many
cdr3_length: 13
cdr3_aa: CSLNRDRVETQYF
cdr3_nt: TGCAGCTTAAACCGGGACAGGGTCGAGACCCAGTACTTC

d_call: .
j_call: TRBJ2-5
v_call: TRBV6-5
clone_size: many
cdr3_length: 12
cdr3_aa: CASSRPPGTQYF
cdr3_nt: TGTGCCAGCAGTCGCCCCCCCGGGACCCAGTACTTC

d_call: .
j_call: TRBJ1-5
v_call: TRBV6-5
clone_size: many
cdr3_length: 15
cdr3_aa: CASSADSHSNQPQHF
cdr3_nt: TGTGCCAGCAGTGCGGACAGCCATAGCAATCAGCCCCAGCATTTT

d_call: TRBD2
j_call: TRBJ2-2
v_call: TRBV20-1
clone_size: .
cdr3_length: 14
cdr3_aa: CSASVAGVYNEQFF
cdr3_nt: TGCAGTGCTAGTGTAGCGGGAGTTTACAATGAGCAGTTTTTT

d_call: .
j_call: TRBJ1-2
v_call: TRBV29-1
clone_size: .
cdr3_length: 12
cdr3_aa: CSPQAGTYGYTF
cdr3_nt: TGCAGCCCCCAGGCAGGGACCTATGGCTACACCTTC

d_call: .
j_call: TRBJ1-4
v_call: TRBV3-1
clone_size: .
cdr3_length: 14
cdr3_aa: CASSQEGSGEKLFF
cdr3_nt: TGTGCCAGCAGCCAAGAAGGTTCGGGTGAAAAACTGTTTTTT

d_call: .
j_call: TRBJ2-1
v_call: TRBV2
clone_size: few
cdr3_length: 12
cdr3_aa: CALLGRANEQFF
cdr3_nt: TGTGCCCTCCTCGGTAGGGCCAATGAGCAGTTCTTC

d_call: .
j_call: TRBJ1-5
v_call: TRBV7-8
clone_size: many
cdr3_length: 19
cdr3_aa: CASSLAETGLRKRNQPQHF
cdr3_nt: TGTGCCAGCAGCTTAGCGGAGACAGGCCTTCGAAAGCGGAATCAGCCCCAGCATTTT